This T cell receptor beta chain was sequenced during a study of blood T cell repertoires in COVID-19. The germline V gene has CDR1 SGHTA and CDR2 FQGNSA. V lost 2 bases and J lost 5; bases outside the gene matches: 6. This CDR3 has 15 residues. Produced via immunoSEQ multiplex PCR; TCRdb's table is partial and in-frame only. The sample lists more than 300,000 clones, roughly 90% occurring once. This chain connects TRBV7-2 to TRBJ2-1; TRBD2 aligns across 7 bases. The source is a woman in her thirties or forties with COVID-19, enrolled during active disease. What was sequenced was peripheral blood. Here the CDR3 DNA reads TGTGCCAGCAGCTTATTCGGGGCGGGAGACAATGAGCAGTTCTTC. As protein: CASSLFGAGDNEQFF.